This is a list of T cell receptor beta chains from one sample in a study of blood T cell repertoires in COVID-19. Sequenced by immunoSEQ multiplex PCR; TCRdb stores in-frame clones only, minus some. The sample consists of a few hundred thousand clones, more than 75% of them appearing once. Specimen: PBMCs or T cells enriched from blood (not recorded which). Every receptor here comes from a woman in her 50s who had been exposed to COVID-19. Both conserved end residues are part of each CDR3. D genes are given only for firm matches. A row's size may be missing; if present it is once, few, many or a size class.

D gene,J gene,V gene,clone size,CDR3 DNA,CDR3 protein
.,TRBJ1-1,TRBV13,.,TGTGCCAGCAGCGGTCAACGACTAGGGGAAGCTTTCTTT,CASSGQRLGEAFF
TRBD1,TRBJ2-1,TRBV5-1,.,TGCGCCAGCACTCTAGCTCTCAGGGGGCACAATGAGCAGTTCTTC,CASTLALRGHNEQFF
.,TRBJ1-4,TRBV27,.,TGTGCCAGCAGTCCGGAAGAGGATGAAAAACTGTTTTTT,CASSPEEDEKLFF
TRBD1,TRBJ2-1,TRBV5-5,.,TGTGCCAGCAGCTTGGCCCCGACAGGGCAAAGGTCCTACAATGAGCAGTTCTTC,CASSLAPTGQRSYNEQFF
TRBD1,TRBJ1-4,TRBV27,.,TGTGCCAGCGCAATGTCCCGGGACAGGGCAGGGGATGAAAAACTGTTTTTT,CASAMSRDRAGDEKLFF
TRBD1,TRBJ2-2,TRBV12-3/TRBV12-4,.,TGTGCCAGCAGCCCAGGGGGAACCGGGGAGCTGTTTTTT,CASSPGGTGELFF
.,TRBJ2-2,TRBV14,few,TGTGCCAGCAGCCAAGATTTGAGAGGGGAGCTGTTTTTT,CASSQDLRGELFF
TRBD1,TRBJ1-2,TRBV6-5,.,TGTGCCAGCAGTTTCCGGGACAGGGATGGAAGGGGCTACACCTTC,CASSFRDRDGRGYTF
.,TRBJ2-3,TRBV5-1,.,TGCGCCAGCAGCTTTGGACACTCCACAGATACGCAGTATTTT,CASSFGHSTDTQYF
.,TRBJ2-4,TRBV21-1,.,TGTCCCCACCCGAGGGGGACCAAAAACATTCAGTACTTC,CPHPRGTKNIQYF
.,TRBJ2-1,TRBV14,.,TGTGCCAGCAGCCAAATAGAAAGCTCCTACAATGAGCAGTTCTTC,CASSQIESSYNEQFF
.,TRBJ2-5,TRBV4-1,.,TGCGCCAGCAGCCAAGAAGGGGGGGGCCAAGAGACCCAGTACTTC,CASSQEGGGQETQYF
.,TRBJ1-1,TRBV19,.,TGTGCCAGTAGTATGGCGGTGAGGACAAACACTGAAGCTTTCTTT,CASSMAVRTNTEAFF
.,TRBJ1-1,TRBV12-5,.,TGTGCTAGCGCGGCGGGGAACACTGAAGCTTTCTTT,CASAAGNTEAFF
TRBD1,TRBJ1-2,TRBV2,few,TGTGCCAGCGGCCGGGACAGCTATGGCTACACCTTC,CASGRDSYGYTF
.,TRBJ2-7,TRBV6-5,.,TGTGCCACCGCGGGGCACTACGAGCAGTACTTC,CATAGHYEQYF
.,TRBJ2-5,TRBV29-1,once,TGCAGCGTTGGAGGGCCAGGAGGGGAGACCCAGTACTTC,CSVGGPGGETQYF
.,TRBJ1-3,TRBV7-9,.,TGTGCCAGCAGCTCTCGGCAGGGGCTCTCTGGAAACACCATATATTTT,CASSSRQGLSGNTIYF
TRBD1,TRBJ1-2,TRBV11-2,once,TGTGCCAGCAGCTCGGTGGACACGGGACAGGGCCTCTATGGCTACACCTTC,CASSSVDTGQGLYGYTF
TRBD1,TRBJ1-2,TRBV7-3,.,TGTGCCAGCAGCTTATCCCCGTCGACAGGGAAGAAGGATGGCAGCTACACCTTC,CASSLSPSTGKKDGSYTF
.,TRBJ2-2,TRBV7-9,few,TGTGCCAGCAGCTTAGGGGCGTTCGGGGAGCTGTTTTTT,CASSLGAFGELFF
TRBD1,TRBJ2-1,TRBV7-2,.,TGTGCCAGCAGCTTAGGAGCGGCCAGGGGGTACAATGAGCAGTTCTTC,CASSLGAARGYNEQFF
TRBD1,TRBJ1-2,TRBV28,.,TGTGCCAGCAGTTTCCGGACAGGGGGCGATTGGGGCTATGGCTACACCTTC,CASSFRTGGDWGYGYTF
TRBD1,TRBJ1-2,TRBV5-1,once,TGCGCCAGCAGCGGGGACAGGGCAGACTATGGCTACACCTTC,CASSGDRADYGYTF
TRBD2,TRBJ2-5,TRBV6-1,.,TGTGCCAGCAGTGAAGCGACGGGACTAGCGGCCTCACAGGGAGAGACCCAGTACTTC,CASSEATGLAASQGETQYF
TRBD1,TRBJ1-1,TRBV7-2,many,TGTGCCAGCAGCCTAAGGGGGCGGACTGAAGCTTTCTTT,CASSLRGRTEAFF
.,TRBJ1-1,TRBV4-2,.,TGTGCCAGCAGCTCCCGGGCCGGGGGTTACACTGAAGCTTTCTTT,CASSSRAGGYTEAFF
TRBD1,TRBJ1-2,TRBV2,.,TGTGCCAGCAGGTATCTGGGACAGGGGCCCTATGGCTACACCTTC,CASRYLGQGPYGYTF
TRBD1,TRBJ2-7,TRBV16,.,TGTGCCAGCAGCCAACGGAGGACAGGGGAGTACTACGAGCAGTACTTC,CASSQRRTGEYYEQYF
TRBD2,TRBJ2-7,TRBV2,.,TGTGCCAGCAGGCCCGCTAGCGGACTCTACGAGCAGTACTTC,CASRPASGLYEQYF
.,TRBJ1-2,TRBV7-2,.,TGTGCCAGCAGCCTCCGGGACACCCCCTTGGGTGGCTACACCTTC,CASSLRDTPLGGYTF
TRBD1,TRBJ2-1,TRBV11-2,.,TGTGCCAGCAGCTTAAGGGGGACAGGGGACGGGTTCCTTTACAATGAGCAGTTCTTC,CASSLRGTGDGFLYNEQFF
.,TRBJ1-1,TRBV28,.,TGTGCCAGCAGTTTAGAGTCGGGCACTGAAGCTTTCTTT,CASSLESGTEAFF
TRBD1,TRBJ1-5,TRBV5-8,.,TGTGCCAGCACTAACGACAGGGGAAGCAATCAGCCCCAGCATTTT,CASTNDRGSNQPQHF
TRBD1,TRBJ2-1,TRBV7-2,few,TGTGCCAGCAGCGTAAGACAGGGCAGCAATGAGCAGTTCTTC,CASSVRQGSNEQFF
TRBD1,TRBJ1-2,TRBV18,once,TGTGCCAGCTCATACGACAGGGGGCAGGTGGACTATGGCTACACCTTC,CASSYDRGQVDYGYTF
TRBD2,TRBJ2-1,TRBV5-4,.,TGTGCCAGCAGCCCGGCGGGGGGGGATTACAATGAGCAGTTCTTC,CASSPAGGDYNEQFF
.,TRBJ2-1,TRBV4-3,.,TGCGCCAGCAGCCAAGAGAGTTACAATGAGCAGTTCTTC,CASSQESYNEQFF
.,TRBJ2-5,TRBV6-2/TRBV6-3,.,TGTGCCAGCAGCCCCGGCCGGGGAATGGTGACCCAGTACTTC,CASSPGRGMVTQYF
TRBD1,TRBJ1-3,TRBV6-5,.,TGTGCCAGCAGCCGGGACAGGACCGTGGGGAACACCATATATTTT,CASSRDRTVGNTIYF
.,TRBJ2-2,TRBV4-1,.,TGCGCCAGCAGCCACCCTGCCAGGAAAACCGGGGAGCTGTTTTTT,CASSHPARKTGELFF
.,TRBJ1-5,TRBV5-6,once,TGTGCCAGCAGCTTGTGGGCAGGGTTCAATCAGCCCCAGCATTTT,CASSLWAGFNQPQHF
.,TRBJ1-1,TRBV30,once,TGTGCCTGGAGAAGTGCGACTGAAGCTTTCTTT,CAWRSATEAFF
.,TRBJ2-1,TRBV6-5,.,TGTGCCAGCAGCCCCGGGGGTGGGGTCGGGAGTGAGCAGTTCTTC,CASSPGGGVGSEQFF
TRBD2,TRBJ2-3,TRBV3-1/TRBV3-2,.,TGTGCCAGCAGCCAAGGGCTAGCGGAAGATACGCAGTATTTT,CASSQGLAEDTQYF
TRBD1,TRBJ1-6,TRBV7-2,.,TGTGCCAGCAGCTTAGTCAGGACAGGGAAAAATTCACCCCTCCACTTT,CASSLVRTGKNSPLHF
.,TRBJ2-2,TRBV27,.,TGTGCCAGCAGTTTATCATCGCCAGGTTGGGGAGCGAACACCGGGGAGCTGTTTTTT,CASSLSSPGWGANTGELFF
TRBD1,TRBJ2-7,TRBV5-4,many,TGTGCCAGCACCTTGGAGGACAGGGTGCACGAGCAGTACTTC,CASTLEDRVHEQYF
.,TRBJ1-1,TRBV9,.,TGTGCCAGCAGCGTAAACACAGCCACTGAAGCTTTCTTT,CASSVNTATEAFF
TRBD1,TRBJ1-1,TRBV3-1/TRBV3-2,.,TGTGCCAGCAGCCAGACAGGGGGCTTTTGGACTGAAGCTTTCTTT,CASSQTGGFWTEAFF
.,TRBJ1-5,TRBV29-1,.,TGCAGCGTTTCTAAAGGGGGCAATCAGCCCCAGCATTTT,CSVSKGGNQPQHF